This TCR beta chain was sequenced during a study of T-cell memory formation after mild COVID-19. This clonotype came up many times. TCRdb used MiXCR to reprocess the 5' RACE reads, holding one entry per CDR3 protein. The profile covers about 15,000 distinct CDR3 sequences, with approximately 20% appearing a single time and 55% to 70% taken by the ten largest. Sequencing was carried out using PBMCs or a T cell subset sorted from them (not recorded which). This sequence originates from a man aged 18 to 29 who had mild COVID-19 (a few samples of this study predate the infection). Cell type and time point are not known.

The CDR3 spells CASSPNSGSSSYNEQFF. The CDR3 DNA reads TGCGCCAGCAGCCCTAATAGCGGCTCTAGCTCCTACAATGAGCAGTTCTTC. The chain couples TRBV4-3 to TRBJ2-1; tentatively, D is TRBD2 (6 bases). The germline CDR1 and CDR2 sequences are LGHNA and YSLEER. The CDR3 covers 17 residues. The germline V and J ends were trimmed by 4 bases and 0 bases, with 16 bases remaining between them.